This TCR beta chain was sequenced during a study of T cell responses to AZD1222 COVID-19 vaccine. Looking at the study overall: Researchers grouped second doses given at about 4 or about 12 weeks into one pool. General study findings and limits: The donors showed a predominance of white British ancestry and of females, with possible underestimation of clonal diversity.

Profiling relied on immunoSEQ multiplex PCR, and the TCRdb table lists in-frame clones only, not all of them. Of over 65,000 clones listed, around 80% are singletons. Trimming pared 1 base from V and 2 bases from J, leaving 13 bases between. The CDR3 sequence is 16 residues long. Germline CDR1 SGHVS, CDR2 FNYEAQ. Details on this clone: Its antigen is unidentified.

Sequenced material: peripheral blood, taken on day 0 of AZD1222 vaccination. The chain is built from TRBV7-6 and TRBJ2-3, with a tentative D call TRBD2 (5 bases). The sequence was collected from an adult in good health. CDR3 region: CASSLGQDYSTDTQYF. The CDR3 DNA follows: TGTGCCAGCAGCTTAGGGCAAGACTATTCCACAGATACGCAGTATTTT.